This TCR beta chain was recovered during a study of control samples from healthy donors and cancer patients. This clone was recorded once. The CDR3 has 15 residues. Trimming took 5 bases from V and 3 from J; bases not matched to a gene: 7. Germline CDR1 and CDR2: SGHAT and FQNNGV. TCRdb's table, derived via immunoSEQ multiplex PCR, lists solely in-frame clones and lacks some. Of roughly 26,000 clones in the sample, 75% to 85% were seen once. The material sequenced was PBMCs. V is TRBV11-2 and J is TRBJ2-1, with 7 positions matching TRBD2. The sequence was obtained from a woman in her sixties with head and neck cancer. The CDR3 sequence: CASSGEGNIYNEQFF. Written as DNA, the CDR3 is TGTGCCAGCAGCGGGGAGGGGAACATCTACAATGAGCAGTTCTTC.